This T cell receptor (beta chain) originates from a study of Ad26.COV2.S vaccination and SARS-CoV-2 variants. Study-level background: Intramuscular Ad26.COV2.S doses were given once or twice, 56 days apart. Whole-study findings and limits: Placebo recipients had lower spike-specific TCR breadth than vaccine recipients.

Only in-frame clones appear in the TCRdb table, and some are missing; sequencing was by immunoSEQ multiplex PCR. The data hold some 340,000 clones, with 86% observed a single time. Treatment reported: 19 received Ad26.COV2.S at low or high dose, single or two shots; 5 received placebo; per-sample allocation not given. The samples date from day 63 after the first vaccine or placebo injection. The administered vaccine (an Ad26 vector) expressed Wuhan-strain SARS-CoV-2 spike. A note on this clone: Its target is unknown. The same CDR3 is also encoded by other DNA sequences in this sample.

Sample: peripheral blood, taken in a trial of Ad26.COV2.S vaccine versus placebo. This TCR was recovered from a person aged 18-60 years who received the Ad26.COV2.S COVID-19 vaccine or a placebo.

The CDR3 here is CASSLGRNTEAFF. The CDR3 DNA follows: TGCGCCAGCAGCTTGGGGCGGAACACTGAAGCTTTCTTT. The rearrangement links TRBV5-1 to TRBJ1-1; D gene unclear. The CDR3 length is 13 residues. The V gene lost 0 bases and the J gene lost 1 base, with 4 bases spanning the gap. Germline V gives CDR1 SGHRS, CDR2 YFSETQ.